Shown below are 5 T cell receptor beta chains from a single sample sequenced in a study of lymphopenia after photon versus proton radiotherapy. Sequencing used immunoSEQ multiplex PCR; TCRdb keeps in-frame clones, though not all of them. The data hold more than 30,000 clones, with approximately 87% observed a single time. The sample here was peripheral blood, taken from a patient treated with photon-based radiotherapy. These receptors came from a man aged 45-65 years with gastric cancer.

The rearrangement links TRBV2 to TRBJ2-5, with 8 nucleotides matching TRBD1. The CDR3 runs to 17 residues. V shed 4 bases and J 5 bases; nucleotides not matched to a gene: 15. CDR1 SNHLY and CDR2 FYNNEI come from the germline V gene. This CDR3 reads CASSADRVSISMETQYF. The CDR3 nucleotides read TGTGCCAGCAGTGCGGACAGGGTCTCTATCAGCATGGAGACCCAGTACTTC.

This clone turned up a few times. DNA for the CDR3: TGTGCCACCCCAGGGGCTCGGAGGGGCAACACCATATATTTT. It translates to CATPGARRGNTIYF. This chain uses TRBV7-9 with TRBJ1-3; maybe TRBD1 (6 bases). The CDR3 totals 14 residues. Trimming stripped 10 bases from V and 7 bases from J, with 20 bases between. Germline loops: CDR1 SEHNR, CDR2 FQNEAQ (reference sequence).

This clone was detected only a few times. The V call is TRBV7-3, the J call TRBJ1-1; D call uncertain. From germline, CDR1 is SGHTA and CDR2 FQGTGA. CDR3 length: 14 amino acids. The V and J ends lost 5 bases and 1 base respectively, with 11 bases between them. CDR3 in amino acids: CASSQHQANTEAFF. DNA for the CDR3: TGTGCCAGCAGCCAGCACCAGGCGAACACTGAAGCTTTCTTT.

CDR3 in amino acids: CASSFILAGVANTGELFF. Here the CDR3 DNA reads TGTGCCAGCAGCTTCATACTAGCGGGAGTCGCGAACACCGGGGAGCTGTTTTTT. This chain connects TRBV7-8 to TRBJ2-2; 11 nucleotides align to TRBD2. Unmatched junction bases numbered 6, after V lost 3 bases and J lost 0 bases. This CDR3 comprises 18 residues. Germline V lookup: CDR1 SGHVS, CDR2 FQNEAQ.

The rearrangement joins TRBV5-6 to TRBJ1-6; tentative D call: TRBD1 (6 bases). The CDR3 covers 16 residues. Trimming shortened V by 1 base and J by 9 bases, and 17 bases separated the two germline ends. The germline gives CDR1 SGHDT, CDR2 YYEEEE. The CDR3 here is CASSLYTGGYGSPLHF. DNA of the CDR3: TGTGCCAGCAGCTTGTATACCGGGGGCTACGGTTCACCCCTCCACTTT.